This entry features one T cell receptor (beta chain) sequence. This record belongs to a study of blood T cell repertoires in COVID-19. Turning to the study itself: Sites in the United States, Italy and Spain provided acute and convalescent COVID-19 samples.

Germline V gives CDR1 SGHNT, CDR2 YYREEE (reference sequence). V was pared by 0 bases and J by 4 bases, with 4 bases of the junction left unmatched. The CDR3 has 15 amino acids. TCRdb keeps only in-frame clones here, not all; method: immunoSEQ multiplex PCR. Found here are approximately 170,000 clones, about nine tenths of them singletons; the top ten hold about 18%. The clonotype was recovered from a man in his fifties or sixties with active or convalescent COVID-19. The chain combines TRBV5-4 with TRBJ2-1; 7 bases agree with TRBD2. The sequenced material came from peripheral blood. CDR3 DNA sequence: TGTGCCAGCAGCTTGGGCGGGAGTTCATACAATGAGCAGTTCTTC. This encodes CASSLGGSSYNEQFF.